A selection of T cell receptor beta chains follows, all from one sample in a study of patients and donors after allogeneic stem cell transplantation. Via MiXCR, TCRdb re-called the RT-PCR reads, giving one row per CDR3 protein. The data hold hundreds of thousands of distinct CDR3 sequences, with 16% observed a single time. Input material: blood, either unsorted or a sorted T cell fraction (not recorded which). These receptors all stem from a human donor who was either an allogeneic HSCT recipient or a stem cell or donor lymphocyte infusion donor (not recorded which). It is not recorded whose cells these are; they may come from a transplant donor. CDR3s include the opening cysteine and the closing phenylalanine or tryptophan. The D gene is left open where the match is weak. Expanded clones get a size class; other rows say once, few or many, or leave the size out.

v_gene: TRBV5-1; j_gene: TRBJ1-1; len: 14; d_gene: TRBD1; abundance: many; CDR3nt: TGCGCCAGCAGCTGGGGAACAGGGGACACTGAAGCTTTCTTT; CDR3aa: CASSWGTGDTEAFF
v_gene: TRBV24-1; j_gene: TRBJ2-1; len: 16; d_gene: NA; abundance: few; CDR3nt: TGTGCCACCAGTGAAGCCCGGCGCCCTGAGAACAATGAGCAGTTCTTC; CDR3aa: CATSEARRPENNEQFF
v_gene: TRBV5-1; j_gene: TRBJ2-1; len: 12; d_gene: NA; abundance: many; CDR3nt: TGCGCCAGCAGCTACGGTGGGTATGAGCAGTTCTTC; CDR3aa: CASSYGGYEQFF
v_gene: TRBV2; j_gene: TRBJ1-2; len: 12; d_gene: NA; abundance: NA; CDR3nt: TGTGCCAGCAGTACCCTCAACTATGGCTACACCTTC; CDR3aa: CASSTLNYGYTF
v_gene: TRBV6-1; j_gene: TRBJ1-5; len: 15; d_gene: NA; abundance: few; CDR3nt: TGTGCCAGCAGTGCGGGGGCCGCCGCCCATCAGCCCCAGCATTTT; CDR3aa: CASSAGAAAHQPQHF
v_gene: TRBV12-3/TRBV12-4; j_gene: TRBJ2-2; len: 15; d_gene: TRBD2; abundance: many; CDR3nt: TGTGCCACCAAGGGAGGGGCGCGGAACACCGGGGAGCTGTTTTTT; CDR3aa: CATKGGARNTGELFF
v_gene: TRBV19; j_gene: TRBJ1-1; len: 14; d_gene: NA; abundance: few; CDR3nt: TGTGCCAGTAGTATCCCCAGGAGAAACACTGAAGCTTTCTTT; CDR3aa: CASSIPRRNTEAFF
v_gene: TRBV2; j_gene: TRBJ2-1; len: 14; d_gene: TRBD1; abundance: NA; CDR3nt: TGTGCCAGCAGTCCATGGGACAGTTACGATGAGCAGTTCTTC; CDR3aa: CASSPWDSYDEQFF
v_gene: TRBV19; j_gene: TRBJ2-5; len: 12; d_gene: NA; abundance: NA; CDR3nt: TGTGCCAGTAGGCACAGGCAAGAGACCCAGTACTTC; CDR3aa: CASRHRQETQYF
v_gene: TRBV12-3/TRBV12-4; j_gene: TRBJ2-7; len: 14; d_gene: NA; abundance: many; CDR3nt: TGTGCCAGCAGTTTAACAGGAACAAACTACGAGCAGTACTTC; CDR3aa: CASSLTGTNYEQYF
v_gene: TRBV10-3; j_gene: TRBJ1-1; len: 13; d_gene: NA; abundance: NA; CDR3nt: TGTGCCACCCGGGACGGGTTAAACACTGAAGCTTTCTTT; CDR3aa: CATRDGLNTEAFF
v_gene: TRBV20-1; j_gene: TRBJ1-1; len: 14; d_gene: NA; abundance: few; CDR3nt: TGCAGTGCAACCTACAGGGTTTTTGACACTGAAGCTTTCTTT; CDR3aa: CSATYRVFDTEAFF
v_gene: TRBV6-2/TRBV6-3; j_gene: TRBJ1-2; len: 13; d_gene: NA; abundance: few; CDR3nt: TGTGCCAGCAGTCAGATGAGGAACTATGGCTACACCTTC; CDR3aa: CASSQMRNYGYTF
v_gene: TRBV20-1; j_gene: TRBJ2-2; len: 16; d_gene: NA; abundance: NA; CDR3nt: TGCAGTGCTTCGAAGCCGGGACTCGTAAACACCGGGGAGCTGTTTTTT; CDR3aa: CSASKPGLVNTGELFF
v_gene: TRBV7-2; j_gene: TRBJ2-6; len: 16; d_gene: NA; abundance: few; CDR3nt: TGTGCCAGCAGCACCCAGGGTAGTGCTGGGGCCAACGTCCTGACTTTC; CDR3aa: CASSTQGSAGANVLTF
v_gene: TRBV6-5; j_gene: TRBJ2-3; len: 15; d_gene: NA; abundance: NA; CDR3nt: TGTGCCAGCAGTTACGGGACAGCCGGGGGAGATACGCAGTATTTT; CDR3aa: CASSYGTAGGDTQYF
v_gene: TRBV7-9; j_gene: TRBJ2-7; len: 13; d_gene: NA; abundance: NA; CDR3nt: TGTGCCAGCAGCTTAGGAAATACCTACGAGCAGTACTTC; CDR3aa: CASSLGNTYEQYF
v_gene: TRBV11-2; j_gene: TRBJ2-7; len: 14; d_gene: TRBD1; abundance: NA; CDR3nt: TGTGCCAGCAGCTTAACGGACAGGGGCTACGAGCAGTACTTC; CDR3aa: CASSLTDRGYEQYF
v_gene: TRBV7-9; j_gene: TRBJ2-2; len: 16; d_gene: TRBD2; abundance: NA; CDR3nt: TGTGCCAGCAGCCCCCCTCCCGGGGGGAGGATCGGGGAGCTGTTTTTT; CDR3aa: CASSPPPGGRIGELFF
v_gene: TRBV5-5; j_gene: TRBJ2-7; len: 16; d_gene: TRBD1; abundance: NA; CDR3nt: TGTGCCAGCAGCCTCAACCCGACAGGGACATTCTACGAGCAGTACTTC; CDR3aa: CASSLNPTGTFYEQYF
v_gene: TRBV5-1; j_gene: TRBJ2-3; len: 12; d_gene: NA; abundance: few; CDR3nt: TGCGCCAGCAGCTCGAATGCAGATACGCAGTATTTT; CDR3aa: CASSSNADTQYF
v_gene: TRBV5-6; j_gene: TRBJ2-1; len: 17; d_gene: TRBD1; abundance: NA; CDR3nt: TGTGCCAGCAGCTTAGGAGCCGGGACAGGGAGATACAATGAGCAGTTCTTC; CDR3aa: CASSLGAGTGRYNEQFF
v_gene: TRBV20-1; j_gene: TRBJ2-7; len: 14; d_gene: TRBD1; abundance: NA; CDR3nt: TGCAGTGCTAGGTTCCAGAGACAGGGGAACGAGCAGTACTTC; CDR3aa: CSARFQRQGNEQYF
v_gene: TRBV20-1; j_gene: TRBJ2-1; len: 16; d_gene: TRBD2; abundance: few; CDR3nt: TGCAGTGCTAGAGGTACGGGACTAGCGGGATACAATGAGCAGTTCTTC; CDR3aa: CSARGTGLAGYNEQFF
v_gene: TRBV6-5; j_gene: TRBJ2-3; len: 15; d_gene: NA; abundance: few; CDR3nt: TGTGCCAGCAGTTACTCGAGCTCCGCCACAGATACGCAGTATTTT; CDR3aa: CASSYSSSATDTQYF
v_gene: TRBV4-2; j_gene: TRBJ2-7; len: 16; d_gene: NA; abundance: NA; CDR3nt: TGTGCCAGCAGCCAAGATGGGGGCGCCCAAACCTACGAGCAGTACTTC; CDR3aa: CASSQDGGAQTYEQYF
v_gene: TRBV27; j_gene: TRBJ2-1; len: 13; d_gene: NA; abundance: few; CDR3nt: TGTGCCAGCAGTTCACTAGCCCACAATGAGCAGTTCTTC; CDR3aa: CASSSLAHNEQFF
v_gene: TRBV21-1; j_gene: TRBJ2-4; len: 14; d_gene: NA; abundance: NA; CDR3nt: TGTGCCAGTGACAGGACCATAGCCAAAAACATTCAGTACTTC; CDR3aa: CASDRTIAKNIQYF
v_gene: TRBV4-3; j_gene: TRBJ2-7; len: 15; d_gene: NA; abundance: NA; CDR3nt: TGCGCCAGCAGCCGGGACGGGACGGCCTCCTACGAGCAGTACTTC; CDR3aa: CASSRDGTASYEQYF
v_gene: TRBV20-1; j_gene: TRBJ2-6; len: 11; d_gene: NA; abundance: few; CDR3nt: TGCAGTGCTAGACACGGCGGCGTCCTGACTTTC; CDR3aa: CSARHGGVLTF
v_gene: TRBV29-1; j_gene: TRBJ2-7; len: 14; d_gene: TRBD2; abundance: few; CDR3nt: TGCAGCGCCGCCACACTAGCGGGAGGGTACGAGCAGTACTTC; CDR3aa: CSAATLAGGYEQYF
v_gene: TRBV6-1; j_gene: TRBJ1-5; len: 15; d_gene: NA; abundance: few; CDR3nt: TGTGCCAGCAGTGATCGGTACGATAGCAATCAGCCCCAGCATTTT; CDR3aa: CASSDRYDSNQPQHF
v_gene: TRBV7-2; j_gene: TRBJ2-7; len: 15; d_gene: NA; abundance: few; CDR3nt: TGTGCCAGCAGCTTAGGGGAGAGACAGGGAGGGGAGCAGTACTTC; CDR3aa: CASSLGERQGGEQYF
v_gene: TRBV20-1; j_gene: TRBJ2-3; len: 16; d_gene: TRBD2; abundance: NA; CDR3nt: TGCAGTGCATCGGGACTAGCGGGGGCCGGCACAGATACGCAGTATTTT; CDR3aa: CSASGLAGAGTDTQYF
v_gene: TRBV12-3/TRBV12-4; j_gene: TRBJ1-5; len: 13; d_gene: TRBD1; abundance: few; CDR3nt: TGTGCCAGCAGCGGACAGGGAGCTCAGCCCCAGCATTTT; CDR3aa: CASSGQGAQPQHF
v_gene: TRBV5-1; j_gene: TRBJ2-5; len: 15; d_gene: TRBD1; abundance: NA; CDR3nt: TGCGCCAGCAGCGCCACAGGGGATGAGGGGGAGACCCAGTACTTC; CDR3aa: CASSATGDEGETQYF
v_gene: TRBV5-1; j_gene: TRBJ2-2; len: 16; d_gene: NA; abundance: NA; CDR3nt: TGCGCCAGCAGCTTGGCGCCCGCGTTGGGGACCGGGGAGCTGTTTTTT; CDR3aa: CASSLAPALGTGELFF
v_gene: TRBV25-1; j_gene: TRBJ1-5; len: 20; d_gene: TRBD1; abundance: NA; CDR3nt: TGTGCCAGCAGTGTAGACCCCCGGGACAGGGGCAAGTGTGGAAATCAGCCCCAGCATTTT; CDR3aa: CASSVDPRDRGKCGNQPQHF
v_gene: TRBV9; j_gene: TRBJ1-1; len: 16; d_gene: NA; abundance: NA; CDR3nt: TGTGCCAGCAGCGTAGTACCAGGTCCTTGGAACACTGAAGCTTTCTTT; CDR3aa: CASSVVPGPWNTEAFF
v_gene: TRBV5-5; j_gene: TRBJ2-2; len: 16; d_gene: TRBD1; abundance: many; CDR3nt: TGTGCCAGCAGCGGGACAGGGGTAGGGGTCACCGGGGAGCTGTTTTTT; CDR3aa: CASSGTGVGVTGELFF
v_gene: TRBV5-1; j_gene: TRBJ2-3; len: 17; d_gene: TRBD1; abundance: NA; CDR3nt: TGCGCCAGCAGCCCTAAGAGGGGGCGAGACAGCACAGATACGCAGTATTTT; CDR3aa: CASSPKRGRDSTDTQYF
v_gene: TRBV6-1; j_gene: TRBJ1-2; len: 14; d_gene: TRBD1; abundance: NA; CDR3nt: TGTGCCACCCTGGGGGACAGGGCTGCCTATGGCTACACCTTC; CDR3aa: CATLGDRAAYGYTF
v_gene: TRBV5-1; j_gene: TRBJ2-2; len: 11; d_gene: NA; abundance: many; CDR3nt: TGCGCCAGCAGGCTTACCGGGGAGCTGTTTTTT; CDR3aa: CASRLTGELFF
v_gene: TRBV10-3; j_gene: TRBJ1-2; len: 14; d_gene: TRBD1; abundance: NA; CDR3nt: TGTGCCATCACCCGACAGGGTAATAACTATGGCTACACCTTC; CDR3aa: CAITRQGNNYGYTF
v_gene: TRBV4-1; j_gene: TRBJ2-1; len: 16; d_gene: TRBD2; abundance: few; CDR3nt: TGCGCCAGCAGATCCTACGCTAGCGGGCACTACAATGAGCAGTTCTTC; CDR3aa: CASRSYASGHYNEQFF
v_gene: TRBV19; j_gene: TRBJ1-2; len: 12; d_gene: NA; abundance: NA; CDR3nt: TGTGCCACCCACGGAGGGAACTATGGCTACACCTTC; CDR3aa: CATHGGNYGYTF
v_gene: TRBV12-3/TRBV12-4; j_gene: TRBJ2-2; len: 14; d_gene: NA; abundance: many; CDR3nt: TGTGCCAGCAGTCACCAGGGGAACACCGGGGAGCTGTTTTTT; CDR3aa: CASSHQGNTGELFF
v_gene: TRBV7-9; j_gene: TRBJ2-1; len: 14; d_gene: TRBD2; abundance: NA; CDR3nt: TGTGCCAGCAGCTTCACTAGCGGGAGGAATGAGCAGTTCTTC; CDR3aa: CASSFTSGRNEQFF
v_gene: TRBV3-1; j_gene: TRBJ1-2; len: 16; d_gene: NA; abundance: NA; CDR3nt: TGTGCCAGCAGTCATAGAGGAATGACAGGCCGGGTTGGCTACACCTTC; CDR3aa: CASSHRGMTGRVGYTF
v_gene: TRBV18; j_gene: TRBJ2-2; len: 13; d_gene: NA; abundance: few; CDR3nt: TGTGCCAGCTCACCACGGGAATCCGGGGAGCTGTTTTTT; CDR3aa: CASSPRESGELFF
v_gene: TRBV7-8; j_gene: TRBJ1-2; len: 14; d_gene: NA; abundance: NA; CDR3nt: TGTGCCAGCAGCTTAAGGGTACAGAACTATGGCTACACCTTC; CDR3aa: CASSLRVQNYGYTF
v_gene: TRBV18; j_gene: TRBJ2-7; len: 15; d_gene: NA; abundance: NA; CDR3nt: TGTGCCAGCTCACCACCGGGGCCCCGGGACCCCGAGCAGTACTTC; CDR3aa: CASSPPGPRDPEQYF
v_gene: TRBV5-1; j_gene: TRBJ1-3; len: 14; d_gene: NA; abundance: few; CDR3nt: TGCGCCAGCAGCTTGGGGGCAGATGGAAACACCATATATTTT; CDR3aa: CASSLGADGNTIYF
v_gene: TRBV4-2; j_gene: TRBJ2-1; len: 16; d_gene: NA; abundance: NA; CDR3nt: TGTGCCAGCAGCCCCCCCGGGACCCCCGTTGGCAATGAGCAGTTCTTC; CDR3aa: CASSPPGTPVGNEQFF
v_gene: TRBV29-1; j_gene: TRBJ2-7; len: 13; d_gene: TRBD1; abundance: many; CDR3nt: TGCAGCGTCCGACAGGGCCTCACCTACGAGCAGTACTTC; CDR3aa: CSVRQGLTYEQYF